The 27 T cell receptor beta chains listed next were all sequenced from one sample in a study of control samples from healthy donors and cancer patients. Measured with immunoSEQ multiplex PCR; TCRdb has only the in-frame clones, and not every one. The sample yields 45,000 to 65,000 clones, about 88% seen once. What was sequenced was PBMCs. The receptors come from a man aged 50-60 years with head and neck cancer.

The chain has TRBV11-3 and TRBJ2-1; D is unresolved. Germline V lookup: CDR1 SGHNT, CDR2 YENEEA. V lost 3 bases, J lost 6 bases, and 6 bases lay in between. This CDR3 region has 12 residues. CDR3 amino acids: CASSLNSNEQFF. The CDR3 DNA follows: TGTGCCAGCAGCTTGAACTCCAATGAGCAGTTCTTC.

The V gene is TRBV12-3 or TRBV12-4, the J gene TRBJ1-6; no clear D. This CDR3 has 12 residues. V lost 7 bases, J lost 10 bases, and 11 bases lay in between. The CDR3: CASNNYGSPLHF. For the CDR3, the DNA is TGTGCCAGCAATAACTACGGATCACCCCTCCACTTT.

V is TRBV5-6 and J is TRBJ2-7; D may be TRBD1 or TRBD2 (5 bases each). There are 17 residues in the CDR3. Germline loops: CDR1 SGHDT, CDR2 YYEEEE. V shed 6 bases and J shed 1 base, with 23 bases lying between them. The CDR3 is CASTTPRLGVRSYEQYF. The CDR3 DNA follows: TGTGCCAGCACCACCCCTAGGTTGGGGGTTCGATCCTACGAGCAGTACTTC. Using reference TRBV5-6 and TRBJ2-7 for the parts outside the CDR3, the full variable domain is DAGVTQSPTHLIKTRGQQVTLRCSPKSGHDTVSWYQQALGQGPQFIFQYYEEEERQRGNFPDRFSGHQFPNYSSELNVNALLLGDSALYLCASTTPRLGVRSYEQYFGPGTRLTVT.

This chain connects TRBV7-9 to TRBJ1-4; 7 bases are shared with TRBD1. Trimming at V came to 0 bases and at J to 8 bases, leaving 3 bases not matched to a gene. The CDR3 contains 14 residues. CDR1 is SEHNR and CDR2 is FQNEAQ in the germline V gene (reference sequence). The CDR3 DNA follows: TGTGCCAGCAGCTTAGCAGGGGGCTTGGAAAAACTGTTTTTT. This encodes CASSLAGGLEKLFF.

This clone has a handful of counts. The rearrangement joins TRBV28 to TRBJ2-7, with a weak D call TRBD1 (5 bases). V lost 2 bases and J lost 1, with 12 bases in between. The CDR3 consists of 15 residues. Per the germline V gene, CDR1 is MDHEN and CDR2 is SYDVKM. In nucleotides, the CDR3 is TGTGCCAGCAGTTTACAGGGTATCGCTTCCTACGAGCAGTACTTC. It yields the protein CASSLQGIASYEQYF. Drawing the rest from reference TRBV28 and TRBJ2-7, the complete variable domain is DVKVTQSSRYLVKRTGEKVFLECVQDMDHENMFWYRQDPGLGLRLIYFSYDVKMKEKGDIPEGYSVSREKKERFSLILESASTNQTSMYLCASSLQGIASYEQYFGPGTRLTVT.

The rearrangement joins TRBV2 to TRBJ2-1, with D unresolved. The CDR3 length is 13 residues. Trimming cost V 6 bases and J 6 bases, with 12 bases left between them. Germline CDR1 is SNHLY and CDR2 is FYNNEI. CDR3 region: CASSRTVFNEQFF. The CDR3 DNA follows: TGTGCCAGCAGCAGGACGGTTTTCAATGAGCAGTTCTTC.

As DNA, the CDR3 is TGTGCCAGCTCACCACCGGGGACTGATAACTATGGCTACACCTTC. Translating it yields CASSPPGTDNYGYTF. V usage is TRBV18 and J usage is TRBJ1-2; D is perhaps TRBD1 (5 bases). This CDR3 has 15 residues. Germline V gives CDR1 KGHSH, CDR2 LQKENI. The germline V and J ends were trimmed by 0 bases and 1 base, with 9 bases remaining between them.

The rearrangement links TRBV7-2 to TRBJ2-5; D ambiguous. CDR3 length: 13 residues. Germline CDR1 SGHTA, CDR2 FQGNSA. V was clipped by 5 bases and J by 4 bases, with 11 bases between them. CDR3: CASSNPTSETQYF. Here the CDR3 DNA reads TGTGCCAGCAGCAACCCCACGTCAGAGACCCAGTACTTC.

In its sample, this clone was seen once. V and J are TRBV5-6 and TRBJ1-1; possible D gene TRBD1, 6 bases. Looked up from germline, CDR1 is SGHDT and CDR2 is YYEEEE. The CDR3 is 13 amino acids. With 2 bases removed from V and 7 bases from J, the gap between germline ends came to 12 bases. Here the CDR3 reads CASSFLSRGEAFF. The DNA for the CDR3 is TGTGCCAGCAGCTTTCTCTCCAGGGGTGAAGCTTTCTTT.

The DNA for the CDR3 is TGTGCCAGCAACGCTCGGAGGTTCACAGATACGCAGTATTTT. It translates to CASNARRFTDTQYF. V usage is TRBV7-8 and J usage is TRBJ2-3; D perhaps matches TRBD2 (5 bases). Germline CDR1 SGHVS, CDR2 FQNEAQ. The CDR3 length is 14 residues. Trimming took off 7 bases at V and 2 bases at J, with 13 bases between the two ends.

This clone was seen just once. The CDR3 spells CASYKTSGMYNEQFF. CDR3 bases: TGTGCCAGTTACAAGACTAGCGGGATGTACAATGAGCAGTTCTTC. This rearrangement joins TRBV11-2 to TRBJ2-1; 11 positions agree with TRBD2. The CDR3 covers 15 residues. Trimming at V came to 9 bases and at J to 4 bases, leaving 8 bases not matched to a gene. The germline CDR1 and CDR2 sequences are SGHAT and FQNNGV.

In this sample, this clone turned up a few times. The CDR3 sequence: CASSTPYRPGLISYEQYF. The CDR3 DNA is TGTGCCAGCAGTACCCCCTATCGTCCGGGCCTCATCTCGTACGAGCAGTACTTC. The chain recombines TRBV28 with TRBJ2-7; D unclear. This CDR3 comprises 18 residues. Trimming left V 5 bases short and J 4 bases short, with 27 bases between. From germline, CDR1 is MDHEN and CDR2 SYDVKM.

The chain employs TRBV3-1 (or the pseudogene TRBV3-2) and TRBJ2-1, with 11 bases fitting TRBD2. CDR3 length: 16 amino acids. Germline CDR1 reads LGHDT; CDR2 reads YNNKEL (reference sequence). Losses at the gene ends were 5 bases for V and 8 bases for J; bases not matched to a gene: 11. The CDR3 is CASSEKGSSGGYEQFF. As DNA, the CDR3 is TGTGCCAGCAGCGAAAAGGGTTCTAGCGGGGGGTATGAGCAGTTCTTC.

This clone was seen only once. This sequence joins TRBV28 and TRBJ2-5, with D maybe TRBD2 (6 bases). Trimming cost V 5 bases and J 4 bases, with 17 bases left between them. The CDR3 sequence is 15 residues long. Germline V CDR1 and CDR2: MDHEN, SYDVKM. The CDR3 is CASSPRWAGGETQYF. CDR3 sequence (DNA): TGTGCCAGCAGTCCCCGGTGGGCCGGGGGAGAGACCCAGTACTTC.

The chain is built from TRBV5-4 and TRBJ2-7; TRBD1 aligns across 7 bases. The V gene end was trimmed by 1 base and the J gene end by 3 bases; junction bases not matched to a gene: 10. The length of the CDR3 is 16 residues. Germline assignment: CDR1 SGHNT and CDR2 YYREEE (reference sequence). The CDR3 nucleotides read TGTGCCAGCAGCTTGAAAACCCCGGGACAGCTCTACGAGCAGTACTTC. It is translated as CASSLKTPGQLYEQYF.

The chain employs TRBV10-3 and TRBJ2-7, with D tentatively TRBD2 (5 bases). Trimming pared 4 bases from V and 7 bases from J, leaving 17 bases between. This CDR3 is built from 14 residues. The V gene's germline CDR1 is ENHRY and CDR2 SYGVKD. CDR3 loop: CAISGAREGREQYF. The CDR3 nucleotides read TGTGCCATCAGTGGAGCCAGAGAGGGTCGAGAGCAGTACTTC.

The V and J genes are TRBV15 and TRBJ2-1; 10 positions match TRBD1. Trimming cost V 8 bases and J 10 bases; bases outside gene matches: 5. CDR3 length: 12 amino acids. CDR1 and CDR2 (germline): LNHNV, YYDKDF (reference sequence). The CDR3 DNA reads TGTGCCACCGGGACAGGGGCTCTGGAGCAGTTCTTC. Translating it yields CATGTGALEQFF.

This clone was observed a handful of times. This chain uses TRBV4-3 with TRBJ2-3, with a possible D match to TRBD1 (5 bases). Germline V gene sequence: CDR1 LGHNA, CDR2 YSLEER. The V end was cut by 0 bases, the J end by 1 base, with 8 bases between. This CDR3 spans 15 amino acids. In nucleotides, the CDR3 is TGCGCCAGCAGCCAAGACAGGGCGGGCACAGATACGCAGTATTTT. This sequence encodes CASSQDRAGTDTQYF.

The chain uses TRBV19 and TRBJ2-3; a possible D gene is TRBD2 (5 bases). V was shortened by 5 bases and J by 4 bases, with 13 bases between the two germline ends. The CDR3 runs to 14 residues. The germline CDR1 and CDR2 sequences are LNHDA and SQIVND (reference sequence). CDR3: CASSHADFSDTQYF. CDR3 DNA sequence: TGTGCCAGTAGTCACGCGGACTTCTCAGATACGCAGTATTTT.

The chain recombines TRBV19 with TRBJ2-2; the match to TRBD1 covers 9 bases. Germline V gene lookup returns CDR1 LNHDA and CDR2 SQIVND (reference sequence). The CDR3 sequence is 13 residues long. V was clipped by 6 bases and J by 4 bases; unmatched bases: 0. CDR3 protein: CASRTGGTGELFF. The CDR3 nucleotides read TGTGCCAGTAGGACAGGGGGCACCGGGGAGCTGTTTTTT.

This clone was seen a few times. The chain couples TRBV19 to TRBJ2-7; D may correspond to TRBD1 or TRBD2 (6 bases each). There are 17 residues in the CDR3. Germline CDR1 and CDR2: LNHDA and SQIVND (reference sequence). V was clipped by 5 bases and J by 0 bases, with 20 bases between them. CDR3 DNA sequence: TGTGCCAGTAGTCCGCCCCTTGGTAGGGGGGTCTCCTACGAGCAGTACTTC. Its translation is CASSPPLGRGVSYEQYF.

This chain uses TRBV10-3 with TRBJ2-7, with 11 bases identical to TRBD1. Trimming removed 10 bases from V and 3 bases from J; junction bases left unmatched: 5. Germline loops: CDR1 ENHRY, CDR2 SYGVKD. The CDR3 is 13 amino acids. CDR3 DNA sequence: TGTGCCACCTGGACAGGGGGCTACTACGAGCAGTACTTC. The encoded protein is CATWTGGYYEQYF.

The rearrangement uses TRBV7-9 and TRBJ2-3, with D possibly called TRBD1 or TRBD2 (7 bases each). Between the trimmed V and J ends, which lost 4 bases and 4 bases, there was a span of 12 bases. Germline assignment: CDR1 SEHNR and CDR2 FQNEAQ (reference sequence). This CDR3 is 14 amino acids long. CDR3: CASSSRGGADTQYF. For the CDR3, the DNA is TGTGCCAGCAGCTCCAGGGGGGGTGCAGATACGCAGTATTTT. The variable domain in full, with the rest retrieved from reference TRBV7-9 and TRBJ2-3, is DTGVSQNPRHKITKRGQNVTFRCDPISEHNRLYWYRQTLGQGPEFLTYFQNEAQLEKSRLLSDRFSAERPKGSFSTLEIQRTEQGDSAMYLCASSSRGGADTQYFGPGTRLTVL.

J is TRBJ2-7 and V is TRBV7-6, with D possibly being TRBD2 (5 bases). The CDR3 is 14 residues long. The germline gives CDR1 SGHVS, CDR2 FNYEAQ. V shed 5 bases and J shed 7 bases, with 18 bases lying between them. The DNA of the CDR3 is TGTGCCAGCAGCCGAGCCAGCAAGGCGGGTGAGCAGTACTTC. It specifies CASSRASKAGEQYF.

The chain employs TRBV7-2 and TRBJ2-1, with a weak D call TRBD2 (6 bases). Deletions cut 0 bases from V and 9 bases from J, with 15 bases between. Germline CDR1 is SGHTA and CDR2 is FQGNSA. The CDR3 length is 15 residues. The CDR3 is CASSLARREVREQFF. In DNA, the CDR3 is TGTGCCAGCAGCTTAGCGCGTAGGGAGGTGCGTGAGCAGTTCTTC.

The chain is built from TRBV7-2 and TRBJ1-4; D gene uncertain. Trimming left V 6 bases short and J 4 bases short, with 6 bases between. The CDR3 is 12 residues long. CDR1 and CDR2 from the germline V gene are SGHTA and FQGNSA. This CDR3 reads CASSTVNEKLFF. CDR3 sequence (DNA): TGTGCCAGCAGTACAGTTAATGAAAAACTGTTTTTT.

J is TRBJ2-1 and V is TRBV6-4; 10 bases line up with TRBD2. This CDR3 has 15 residues. Germline V gene sequence: CDR1 MRHNA, CDR2 SNTAGT. V was pared by 0 bases and J by 4 bases, with 0 bases of the junction left unmatched. CDR3 DNA sequence: TGTGCCAGCAGTGACTCAGCGGGAGGGTACAATGAGCAGTTCTTC. It codes for CASSDSAGGYNEQFF.